This T cell receptor beta chain appears in the sequencing data of a study of human thymus T cells (dated by TCRdb to about 2020). With regard to the full study: TCR alpha and beta repertoires from roughly 8 infant thymus samples and a few related peripheral blood samples were characterized in the study. Donor ages ranged from about 7 to 250 days, and the cohort comprised roughly 6 male and a couple of female infants. The investigation overall reported the following: Highly overlapping thymic TCR repertoires among unrelated individuals were reported in the related research. On average, approximately 800,000 unique TCRB clonotypes were obtained from thymus samples, compared with approximately 82,000 from blood samples. Both the thymic and the peripheral blood repertoires appeared to show biased V and J gene segment usage.

About this clone itself: This clone's antigen is unknown. Base-call qualities are not available, and no considerably larger clone is one nucleotide away.

TCRB and TCRAD loci were amplified from a standardized quantity of quality-controlled genomic DNA using the immunoSEQ multiplex PCR assay. Amplicons spanned the V(D)J region at a length sufficient to cover the CDR3 and identify V and J genes. Amplicon sequencing was performed on an Illumina platform through the commercial immunoSEQ service. The paper's data handling went like this. Primer bias and sequencing errors were corrected as previously described, and TCRAD and TCRB were defined on the basis of the IMGT database. immunoSEQ Analyzer 3.0 and VDJTools were used for repertoire analysis, which covered basic statistics, V/J segment usage, diversity estimates, rarefaction and pairwise overlap. Diversity was estimated using the Chao1, ChaoE, Efron-Thisted, Shannon and inverse Simpson indices, and was also estimated on datasets down-sampled to the size of the smallest sample. Repertoire overlap was assessed by strict matching of CDR3 nucleotide sequence, V gene and J gene, and clustering was done by Jaccard-based multidimensional scaling. TCRdb took over this immuneACCESS table, retaining in-frame rearrangements with V and J assigned. Such tables are incomplete; in checked studies, under half of the missing clones stem from an unresolved V gene, and the remainder is unexplained. The V and J calls and clone size were taken over from that table, and D and trimming were inferred from the DNA. The sample table lists about 130,000 clones, around 94% of them with a count of one. The top ten constitute around 0.024% of the sample.

Thymus tissue was collected as surgical resects that were removed during corrective cardiac surgery. The donors were immunologically healthy infants in Finland who had open corrective cardiac surgery for congenital heart defects. After being mechanically released from the tissue, thymocytes were kept at -70 degrees C in pellets of about 10-33 million cells. A QIAsymphony instrument was used to extract genomic DNA from the frozen cell pellets. The CDR3 measures 18 amino acids from cysteine to phenylalanine. Only the CDR3 part of the read is kept: 54 bases, read in frame from the first base. The germline V gene sets CDR1 to LGHNA and CDR2 to YNFKEQ. V was cut back by 0 bases and J by 0 bases, leaving a gap of 16 bases between them.

Recombination joined TRBV4-2 with TRBJ2-3; TRBD2 is a possible D gene, resting on 6 matching bases. This clonotype was sampled from a boy in the first two years of life with a congenital heart defect but otherwise immunologically healthy. The specimen sequenced was thymus tissue. The DNA sequence follows: TGTGCCAGCAGCCAAGATGAACGGGCGGGGCACAGCACAGATACGCAGTATTTT. It translates as CASSQDERAGHSTDTQYF.